These 24 T cell receptor beta chains came from one sample sequenced in a study of T cell changes during pregnancy in multiple sclerosis (dated by TCRdb to the late 2010s). The library was built by means of the immunoSEQ multiplex PCR assay. The table was pulled from immuneACCESS by TCRdb, which kept in-frame rearrangements only. Such tables lose some clones; where checked, under half of the loss comes from unresolved V genes, and the rest has no known cause. In this sample the table shows around 120,000 clones, 90% to 95% of which occur a single time. The top ten clones comprise around 3.2% of the sample. The sample was peripheral blood, taken after pregnancy. The source of these receptors is a female donor with multiple sclerosis, enrolled in a pregnancy study.

The rearrangement links TRBV11-2 to TRBJ2-7; 7 bases are a match to TRBD1. J was trimmed by 0 bases and V by 3 bases; bases with no gene match: 2. The CDR3 covers 14 residues. Germline V gives CDR1 SGHAT, CDR2 FQNNGV. CDR3 sequence: CASSFGDSSYEQYF. The DNA of the CDR3 is TGTGCCAGCAGCTTCGGGGACAGCTCCTACGAGCAGTACTTC.

The rearrangement uses TRBV6-1 and TRBJ2-7; perhaps TRBD1 as D (6 bases). The CDR3 consists of 13 residues. Germline V gene lookup returns CDR1 MNHNS and CDR2 SASEGT. Trimming removed 7 bases at V and 2 bases at J, with 12 bases between. The CDR3 sequence is CASKRGKTYEQYF. The DNA of the CDR3 is TGTGCCAGCAAGAGGGGGAAAACCTACGAGCAGTACTTC.

The genes are TRBV11-1 and TRBJ2-2; 8 bases are shared with TRBD1. V lost 8 bases, J lost 5 bases, and 13 bases stayed unmatched. The CDR3 is 16 residues long. Germline-derived CDR1 and CDR2 are SGHAT and FQDESV (reference sequence). CDR3 protein: CASLGPGGAKTGELFF. In DNA, the CDR3 is TGTGCCAGCCTGGGGCCAGGGGGCGCAAAGACCGGGGAGCTGTTTTTT.

This chain links TRBV7-6 with TRBJ2-7; 13 positions agree with TRBD2. Germline loops: CDR1 SGHVS, CDR2 FNYEAQ. Unmatched junction bases numbered 7, after V lost 5 bases and J lost 3 bases. The CDR3 sequence is 16 residues long. In nucleotides, the CDR3 is TGTGCCAGCAGCCCCCAAGGACTAGCGGGGGACTACGAGCAGTACTTC. Translating it yields CASSPQGLAGDYEQYF.

V and J are TRBV2 and TRBJ1-5, with 9 bases aligning to TRBD1. Looked up from germline, CDR1 is SNHLY and CDR2 is FYNNEI. CDR3 length: 16 amino acids. After removal of 6 bases from V and 3 bases from J, the junction contained 9 bases not matched to a gene. The CDR3 is CASRLQGAPANQPQHF. The CDR3 DNA is TGTGCCAGCAGATTACAGGGGGCGCCGGCCAATCAGCCCCAGCATTTT.

The chain recombines TRBV5-6 with TRBJ1-2; D unresolved. CDR3 size: 16 residues. The V end was cut by 2 bases, the J end by 10 bases, with 24 bases between. The germline V gene has CDR1 SGHDT and CDR2 YYEEEE. The CDR3 reads CASSLGTSEHGSDYTF. Written as DNA, the CDR3 is TGTGCCAGCAGCTTAGGAACGTCGGAACATGGAAGCGACTACACCTTC.

J is TRBJ2-5 and V is TRBV9; 8 nucleotides agree with TRBD2. The CDR3 loop spans 14 amino acids. Germline CDR1 SGDLS, CDR2 YYNGEE. The junction had 7 bases not matched to a gene; V was cut back by 4 bases and J by 5 bases. CDR3 sequence: CASSSRGGGETQYF. CDR3 bases: TGTGCCAGCAGCTCACGAGGCGGGGGGGAGACCCAGTACTTC.

The gene calls are TRBV5-4 and TRBJ2-3; TRBD2 matches at 11 bases. From germline, CDR1 is SGHNT and CDR2 YYREEE (reference sequence). V shed 4 bases, J shed 5 bases, and the junction held 15 bases outside the gene matches. The CDR3 spans 18 residues. The CDR3 DNA is TGTGCCAGCAGCCCTAAGCCATCTAGCGGGGGGTGGGTAGATACGCAGTATTTT. Translation: CASSPKPSSGGWVDTQYF.

This clone was seen once. The J gene is TRBJ2-7, the V gene TRBV11-1; weak D call: TRBD2 (5 bases). The ends were cut back, 1 base at V and 0 bases at J, with 10 bases in the middle. Germline V gene data show CDR1 as SGHAT and CDR2 as FQDESV (reference sequence). The CDR3 contains 15 residues. In DNA form, the CDR3 reads TGTGCCAGCAGCTTAGGTACGGGGAGCTCCTACGAGCAGTACTTC. It yields the protein CASSLGTGSSYEQYF.

The J gene is TRBJ1-1, the V gene TRBV19, with D tentatively TRBD1 (5 bases). Between the trimmed V and J ends, which lost 6 bases and 6 bases, there was a span of 17 bases. The CDR3 length is 14 residues. Germline V gene lookup returns CDR1 LNHDA and CDR2 SQIVND (reference sequence). The CDR3 region is CASRSGLGVAEAFF. CDR3 DNA sequence: TGTGCCAGTAGATCAGGGCTGGGCGTTGCTGAAGCTTTCTTT.

The chain links TRBV30 to TRBJ1-5; D perhaps matches TRBD1 (6 bases). The CDR3 loop spans 15 amino acids. V was pared by 3 bases and J by 4 bases, with 16 bases between. Looked up from germline, CDR1 is GTSNPN and CDR2 is SVGIG (reference sequence). The CDR3 loop reads CAWRGPGTRNQPQHF. In DNA, the CDR3 is TGTGCCTGGAGAGGTCCCGGGACAAGGAATCAGCCCCAGCATTTT.

The chain combines TRBV6-1 with TRBJ1-1; D unclear. The CDR3 loop spans 11 amino acids. Germline CDR1 and CDR2: MNHNS and SASEGT. V was shortened by 5 bases and J by 5 bases, with 6 bases between the two germline ends. The CDR3 reads CASSHGTEAFF. CDR3 DNA sequence: TGTGCCAGCAGTCACGGGACTGAAGCTTTCTTT.

The rearrangement uses TRBV20-1 and TRBJ1-2, with unresolved D. The CDR3 is 11 residues long. The germline V gene encodes CDR1 DFQATT and CDR2 SNEGSKA (reference sequence). Trimming took 1 base from V and 8 from J, leaving 8 bases between them. CDR3: CSARGGRGYTF. CDR3 bases: TGCAGTGCTAGAGGTGGCAGGGGCTACACCTTC.

The CDR3 spells CASSYGTSGGASFF. The CDR3 DNA sequence: TGTGCCAGCAGCTACGGGACTAGCGGGGGGGCCTCATTCTTC. The chain couples TRBV13 to TRBJ2-1, with 16 bases aligning to TRBD2. CDR1 is PRHDT, CDR2 FYEKMQ, per germline (reference sequence). The trim removed 4 bases at V and 16 bases at J, leaving 7 bases unmatched. The CDR3 length is 14 residues.

The gene calls are TRBV9 and TRBJ2-1, with 8 positions matching TRBD2. The V segment lost 0 bases and the J segment 3 bases; nucleotides outside the gene matches: 2. Germline V CDR1 and CDR2: SGDLS, YYNGEE. The CDR3 is 15 amino acids. The CDR3 region has the DNA TGTGCCAGCAGCGTAGATGCGGGGGGCTACAATGAGCAGTTCTTC. This translates into CASSVDAGGYNEQFF.

V is TRBV5-4 and J is TRBJ2-6; the D gene is possibly TRBD1 (7 bases). V was pared by 4 bases and J by 4 bases, with 21 bases between. The CDR3 contains 18 residues. Germline V gene sequence: CDR1 SGHNT, CDR2 YYREEE (reference sequence). The CDR3 sequence: CASSLEGQLPGGANVLTF. DNA of the CDR3: TGTGCCAGCAGCCTGGAGGGACAGTTGCCTGGGGGGGCCAACGTCCTGACTTTC.

This chain joins TRBV30 and TRBJ2-6; the match to TRBD1 covers 8 bases. Germline V gene data show CDR1 as GTSNPN and CDR2 as SVGIG (reference sequence). The CDR3 consists of 14 residues. The CDR3: CAQTQGAGANVLTF. The CDR3 nucleotides read TGTGCTCAAACACAGGGGGCTGGGGCCAACGTCCTGACTTTC.

V gene TRBV6-5 combines with J gene TRBJ1-6; tentatively, D is TRBD1 (5 bases). CDR3 size: 15 residues. The germline V and J ends were trimmed by 2 bases and 7 bases, with 12 bases remaining between them. Germline CDR1 MNHEY, CDR2 SVGAGI. This CDR3 reads CASSYDRLPNSPLHF. For the CDR3, the DNA is TGTGCCAGCAGTTACGACAGACTTCCGAATTCACCCCTCCACTTT.

The chain recombines TRBV7-8 with TRBJ1-1; tentative D call: TRBD1 (5 bases). V lost 2 bases and J 6 bases, leaving 19 bases between the germline ends. Germline CDR1 and CDR2: SGHVS and FQNEAQ. The CDR3 has 16 residues. CDR3 protein: CASSLTGGVSAAEAFF. The CDR3 bases are TGTGCCAGCAGCTTAACGGGGGGGGTCTCTGCCGCTGAAGCTTTCTTT.

The rearrangement uses TRBV5-1 and TRBJ1-1; 11 bases align to TRBD1. J gave up 5 bases and V 2 bases, and 11 bases lay outside the gene matches. The CDR3 loop spans 17 amino acids. Germline lookup yields CDR1 SGHRS and CDR2 YFSETQ. The DNA of the CDR3 is TGCGCCAGCAGCTTAGAACCCGGGACAGGGGGTGGGACTGAAGCTTTCTTT. This codes for CASSLEPGTGGGTEAFF.

V and J are TRBV27 and TRBJ1-1, with D perhaps TRBD1 (6 bases). Trimming removed 2 bases from V and 0 bases from J, with 10 bases in between. CDR1 and CDR2 from the germline V gene are MNHEY and SMNVEV (reference sequence). The CDR3 consists of 15 residues. In DNA form, the CDR3 reads TGTGCCAGCAGTTTAAACCCAGGGGTGAACACTGAAGCTTTCTTT. Protein product: CASSLNPGVNTEAFF.

The DNA for the CDR3 is TGCGCCAGCAGCCATGGGACAGGGGCGCGCTACGAGCAGTACTTC. Protein product: CASSHGTGARYEQYF. This sequence joins TRBV4-1 and TRBJ2-7; 10 nucleotides align to TRBD1. This CDR3 has 15 amino acids. Looked up from germline, CDR1 is MGHRA and CDR2 is YSYEKL. V trimming: 3 bases; J trimming: 3 bases; junction bases outside the gene matches: 5.

V is TRBV4-2 and J is TRBJ2-3, with 9 nucleotides matching TRBD2. J gave up 0 bases and V 1 base, and 2 bases lay outside the gene matches. Per the germline V gene, CDR1 is LGHNA and CDR2 is YNFKEQ. The CDR3 has 16 residues. In DNA form, the CDR3 reads TGTGCCAGCAGCCAAGCCGGACTAGCGAGCACAGATACGCAGTATTTT. The encoded protein is CASSQAGLASTDTQYF.

The chain is built from TRBV18 and TRBJ2-6, with D perhaps TRBD1 (7 bases). Germline CDR1 reads KGHSH; CDR2 reads LQKENI. This CDR3 comprises 17 residues. Trimming shortened V by 2 bases and J by 2 bases, and 13 bases separated the two germline ends. The CDR3 DNA is TGTGCCAGCTCACCATTATCAGGGGGGACTGGGGCCAACGTCCTGACTTTC. This codes for CASSPLSGGTGANVLTF.